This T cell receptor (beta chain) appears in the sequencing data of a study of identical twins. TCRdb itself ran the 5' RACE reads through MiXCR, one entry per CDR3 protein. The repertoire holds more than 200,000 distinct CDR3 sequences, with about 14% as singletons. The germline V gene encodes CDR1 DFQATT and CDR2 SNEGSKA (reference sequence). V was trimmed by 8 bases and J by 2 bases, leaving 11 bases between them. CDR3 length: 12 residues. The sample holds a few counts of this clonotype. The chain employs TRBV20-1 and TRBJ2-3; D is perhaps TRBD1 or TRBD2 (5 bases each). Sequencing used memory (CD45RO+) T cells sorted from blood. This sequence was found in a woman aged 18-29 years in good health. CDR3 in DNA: TGCAGTCTGACCGGGACCACAGATACGCAGTATTTT. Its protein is CSLTGTTDTQYF.